This section outlines one T cell receptor (beta chain) sequence together with its context. The table lists this clone with a count of one. Its antigen specificity is not known. Base qualities are missing; no much larger clone stands one base away. These data are taken from a study of cytomegalovirus exposure and HLA in healthy donors (dated by TCRdb to the late 2010s). Describing the broader study: An earlier analysis of more than 550 of the donors reported roughly 300 Gb of sequence data and 117 million unique TCR beta sequences obtained from approximately 180 million T cells. An earlier analysis of a few hundred of the donors applied high-throughput TCR beta sequencing to assess whether each TCR beta V gene segment acted as functional or pseudogenic. The study aimed to test whether cataloging public T cell receptors could reveal signatures of past pathogen exposure. The study used immunosequencing to profile the T cell repertoires of hundreds of subjects and linked those repertoires to cytomegalovirus serostatus. A later genetic analysis used genome-wide SNP genotypes for about three fifths of the roughly 700 donors, treating that subset as a discovery cohort. Several DR-DQ haplotypes were handled as single units for association and clustering because linkage in the cohort was strong. Across some 400 genotyped donors of the cohort, an average of roughly 250,000 unique TCR beta nucleotide sequences per donor were sequenced, and around 20% of those sequences were non-productive. An early release that covered fewer than 800 HLA-typed donors contained approximately 300 gigabases of sequencing data and about 84 million unique TCR sequences. Every repertoire in the discovery cohort had been generated on one and the same sequencing platform. Among the roughly 400 genotyped donors, more than 70% belonged to the genetic ancestry cluster associated with self-reported Caucasian donors. Typing coverage differed by locus: A, B, C, DRB1 and DQB1 were typed in roughly 620-640 donors, DQA1 in roughly 510, DPA1 in 600 to 610, and DPB1 in 400 to 480. Donor age, sex, ethnicity and CMV serostatus were compiled alongside the repertoire data. Class I and class II HLA loci were covered by the typing at four-digit resolution. Rather than drawing on any new phenotypic data, the later analysis identified candidate immune exposures from TCR beta sequences and the way those sequences occurred across donors. A separate validation cohort of about 110 different subjects was used in addition to the roughly 700-subject first cohort. A later analysis re-examined previously published TCR beta repertoires from roughly 650 donors and added high-resolution HLA genotyping to investigate patterns of TCR occurrence. To predict cytomegalovirus infection status, the study brought together high-throughput TCR immunosequencing, statistical association of individual TCRs with disease status, and machine learning.

The cohort was made up of approximately 670 healthy bone marrow donors. Cohort members were all nominally healthy when sampled, although unrecorded immune exposures were likely present. The donor tested CMV seronegative, placing the donor among the approximately 400 seronegative members of the cohort. Each donor provided a peripheral blood sample, and peripheral blood mononuclear cells were used for TCR beta sequencing. The Qiagen DNeasy Blood Extraction Kit was used to extract genomic DNA from the blood cell samples. Library preparation was by the immunoSEQ multiplex PCR assay. The multiplex PCR relied on a mix of 60 forward primers for TCR Vbeta segments and 13 reverse primers for TCR Jbeta segments. The CDR3 region of rearranged TCR beta genes was amplified from genomic DNA with a multiplex PCR assay. The Illumina HiSeq System was used to sequence the amplified TCR beta libraries as 87-base-pair reads. The authors processed their data as follows. Across the roughly 670 repertoires, a later analysis counted some 80 million unique TCR beta chains, 9 million to 14 million of which were shared by at least two donors. A nearest-neighbor algorithm error-corrected the raw reads and collapsed the reads into unique sequences, merging closely related sequences to remove PCR and sequencing errors. CDR3 sequences were aligned to IMGT reference sequences to assign V, D and J gene segments. For a sequence to be retained, at least a six-nucleotide match to both a V gene segment and a J gene segment was required. A rearrangement counted as productive if the CDR3 had no stop codons and remained in frame with V and J, and every other rearrangement counted as non-productive. Following IMGT convention, CDR3 was defined as the stretch from the second conserved V-encoded cysteine up to the conserved J-encoded phenylalanine. Sequences without an unambiguous match to a single V gene segment were excluded from the earlier analysis of a few hundred of the donors. An earlier analysis of over 450 of the donors classified V segments as functional when productive rearrangements were above 56.7% and as segregating when the standard deviation between donors was above 5%. A statistical classification framework was built for diagnosing cytomegalovirus status from the catalog of TCR beta chain sequences. A later analysis assigned V and J genes by comparing TCR nucleotide sequences with IMGT/GENE-DB human TR gene sequences. The TCRdist pipeline was used in a later analysis to assign CDR3 sequences and most-parsimonious VDJ recombination scenarios. In a later analysis, each TCR beta chain was defined by its CDR3 amino acid sequence together with its V-gene family, and reads without a unique V-gene family were excluded. To address suspected cross-contamination and a sequencing artifact, a later analysis removed 550 to 750 highly shared, low-generation-probability nucleotide sequences. In a later analysis, a clonal expansion index was calculated for each public chain from normalized within-repertoire ranks of inferred template counts. A later analysis computed generation probabilities with a VDJ recombination model fitted to out-of-frame rearrangements, and checked the results against IGoR. A later analysis scored TCR-TCR, TCR-HLA and TCR-CMV co-occurrence with hypergeometric tests, applying a repertoire-size bias correction to TCR pairs. A later analysis estimated false discovery rates by permuting HLA or CMV assignments 20 times. In a later analysis, co-occurring TCRs were grouped using DBSCAN, with TCRdist sequence similarity added in when clustering inside HLA-allele-positive subsets. Repertoires with fewer than 30,000 or more than 120,000 public chains were left out of co-occurrence clustering, as were roughly five repertoires with anomalous nucleotide sharing. TCRdb carries this immuneACCESS record with in-frame sequences only. Its versions omit some clonotypes, under half of them owing to an unresolved V gene in the studies checked, with the rest unexplained. V, J and clone size derive from that table, while D and trimming were established from the DNA sequence. The sample yields 150,000 to 160,000 clones; roughly 81% were counted once. Less than 2.5% of the sample lies in the top ten.

General conclusions and limits of the study: The authors suggested that the approach could potentially be generalized to other disease states and immunological phenotypes. Specific HLA alleles were associated with about 17,000 TCR beta sequences at a false discovery rate of 0.05 in a later analysis. Linkage disequilibrium might explain the correlated functional status among segregating V segments, but an unknown experimental factor could not be excluded. Roughly uniform sequencing depth across donors was assumed in presence/absence analyses, although this assumption may not hold. Strong co-occurrence of HLA alleles, especially DR and DQ, made assigning TCR associations to individual alleles difficult. Some IMGT-functional V segments, including TRBV6-2 and TRBV6-3, could not be distinguished by the 87-base-pair reads and were therefore excluded. Roughly 15 rarely observed V segments, including chromosome 9 orphons, were excluded from the earlier analysis of approximately 600 of the donors because counts were too low. A later analysis found that TCR association rates varied across HLA loci, with DRB1 alleles showing the most associated TCRs and HLA-C alleles the fewest. In vitro tests confirmed that a few of the cytomegalovirus-associated TCR beta chains recognize cytomegalovirus antigens. An association between a missense DCLRE1C variant and V-gene and J-gene trimming of TCR beta chains was found in a later genetic analysis and replicated in an independent cohort. In an earlier analysis of some 540 of the donors, most TCR beta V segments appeared in productive rearrangements about 87% or about 30% of the time, broadly matching IMGT annotations. Only TCR beta chains were sequenced in this cohort, and the absence of alpha or paired-chain data limited detectable features. The sequencing pipeline was judged likely to have produced a cluster of highly shared sequence variants as a technical artifact. According to a later genetic analysis, donors in an Asian-associated ancestry cluster had fewer N-insertions in productive TCRs than the approximately 670-donor mean. The classifier was reported to diagnose cytomegalovirus status with high specificity and sensitivity in both the original cohort and the validation cohort. The only immune exposure information available for the cohort was CMV serostatus. Across donors, most TCR sequences were observed very rarely, whereas some public TCRs were present in many individuals. The study listed 150 to 200 TCR beta chains as associated with cytomegalovirus. Because some donors lacked HLA typing at each locus, the association tests relied only on the typed subset. Compared with equally common non-associated chains, HLA-associated TCR beta chains in a later analysis were more clonally expanded and had lower generation probabilities. According to a later analysis, parvovirus B19, influenza, CMV and Epstein-Barr virus appeared linked to several top co-occurrence clusters. A further reported finding was that TCR beta sequences accurately predicted the HLA-A and HLA-B alleles for most subjects in the first cohort. According to a later analysis, most CMV-associated TCR beta chains appeared to be HLA-restricted, and the HLA associations seemed to be driven largely by CMV exposure.

A distance of 10 bases separates the germline ends of V and J, which lose 5 bases and 8 bases respectively. The CDR3 spans 13 residues, from the cysteine through the phenylalanine. Solely the CDR3 DNA is kept, with 39 bases framed from the first base. From the germline V gene, CDR1 is MDHEN and CDR2 is SYDVKM. The source of this sequence is a woman in her late teens or twenties in good health and CMV-seronegative. The specimen was PBMCs. Recombination linked TRBV28 to TRBJ1-6; there is no confident call for the D gene. The nucleotide sequence reads as follows: TGTGCCAGCAGTCGGATGAGGGATTCACCCCTCCACTTT. Its protein is CASSRMRDSPLHF.